Below, 26 T cell receptor beta chains from the same sample are listed, as sequenced in a study of shared clonotypes between healthy human individuals. Libraries were prepared by immunoSEQ multiplex PCR; TCRdb keeps only in-frame clonotypes and omits some of them. The sample comprises about 2.2 million clones, around 93% of which are singletons, and over 1.5% rests with the top ten. CD45RO-negative CD8 cells positively selected for CCR7 made up the naive population, which excluded terminally differentiated effector memory CD45RA+ cells. Sequencing used naive CD8+ T cells from PBMCs. These receptors originate from a man aged 18 to 30 in good health. Some clones in this sample may be carry-over from other donors' samples.

CDR3 loop: CASSSYGNEQYF. The CDR3 nucleotides are TGTGCCAGCAGCTCCTACGGGAACGAGCAGTACTTC. This chain links TRBV7-9 with TRBJ2-7, with TRBD2 as a possible D gene (5 bases). Germline V gene sequence: CDR1 SEHNR, CDR2 FQNEAQ (reference sequence). CDR3 length equals 12 residues. The V end lost 4 bases, the J end lost 5 bases, and 9 bases lay between the germline ends.

This clone was observed once. The V gene is TRBV6-5, the J gene TRBJ2-1, with D perhaps matching TRBD1 (5 bases). The germline V and J ends were trimmed by 6 bases and 8 bases, with 17 bases remaining between them. CDR1 MNHEY and CDR2 SVGAGI come from the germline V gene. This CDR3 is 14 amino acids long. The DNA for the CDR3 is TGTGCCAGCAGGGACGACAGAATGATCGATGAGCAGTTCTTC. Encoded protein: CASRDDRMIDEQFF.

This clone was seen just once. This sample includes further DNA sequences coding for the same CDR3. The chain combines TRBV19 with TRBJ2-7; D is possibly TRBD1 or TRBD2 (5 bases each). This CDR3 has 12 residues. Trimming took off 5 bases at V and 2 bases at J, with 7 bases between the two ends. The V gene's germline CDR1 is LNHDA and CDR2 SQIVND (reference sequence). This CDR3 reads CASSRGAYEQYF. The CDR3 DNA sequence: TGTGCCAGTAGTCGAGGGGCCTACGAGCAGTACTTC.

The CDR3 loop is CASTQTSGSSDTQYF. In DNA, the CDR3 is TGTGCCAGTACTCAAACTAGCGGGAGCTCAGATACGCAGTATTTT. J is TRBJ2-3 and V is TRBV19; 11 bases match TRBD2. Germline V CDR1 and CDR2: LNHDA, SQIVND (reference sequence). Trimming removed 7 bases from V and 4 bases from J; junction bases left unmatched: 7. This CDR3 region has 15 residues.

A word on this clone: Other DNA sequences in this sample translate to the same CDR3. The V and J genes are TRBV27 and TRBJ1-5; D gene uncertain. Trimming removed 3 bases at V and 1 base at J, with 1 base between. The CDR3 consists of 12 residues. Germline V gene sequence: CDR1 MNHEY, CDR2 SMNVEV (reference sequence). The CDR3 reads CASSLSNQPQHF. As DNA, the CDR3 is TGTGCCAGCAGTTTGAGCAATCAGCCCCAGCATTTT.

The chain is built from TRBV29-1 and TRBJ2-5; 13 bases are a match to TRBD2. TRBJ2-7 matches the DNA end more closely, so the J call is doubtful. This CDR3 region has 13 residues. Germline loops: CDR1 SQVTM, CDR2 ANQGSEA. For the CDR3, the DNA is TGCAGCGGGACTAGCGGGAGCTTCTACGAGCAGTACTTC. Protein: CSGTSGSFYEQYF.

This chain connects TRBV6-5 to TRBJ1-1, with TRBD1 identical over 8 bases. The germline V gene has CDR1 MNHEY and CDR2 SVGAGI. The CDR3 contains 15 residues. V was pared by 2 bases and J by 2 bases, with 4 bases of the junction left unmatched. The CDR3 sequence is CASSYRTGFNTEAFF. DNA for the CDR3: TGTGCCAGCAGTTACAGGACAGGGTTTAACACTGAAGCTTTCTTT.

The genes are TRBV28 and TRBJ2-3; perhaps D is TRBD1 or TRBD2 (6 bases each). Germline CDR1 and CDR2: MDHEN and SYDVKM. V shed 3 bases and J shed 11 bases, with 18 bases lying between them. This CDR3 contains 14 residues. CDR3 loop: CASSLPGGGSGQYF. The CDR3 nucleotides read TGTGCCAGCAGTTTGCCCGGAGGGGGATCTGGGCAGTATTTT.

The genes are TRBV7-9 and TRBJ2-7; D is unresolved. Trimming shortened V by 5 bases and J by 2 bases, and 16 bases separated the two germline ends. Germline V gives CDR1 SEHNR, CDR2 FQNEAQ (reference sequence). The CDR3 contains 15 residues. This CDR3 is CASSRAAGNAYEQYF. The DNA of the CDR3 is TGTGCCAGCAGCCGGGCGGCAGGTAATGCCTACGAGCAGTACTTC.

The chain links TRBV6-5 to TRBJ2-1, with D perhaps given as TRBD1 or TRBD2 (6 bases each). V lost 5 bases and J lost 1, with 12 bases in between. This CDR3 contains 15 residues. Germline CDR1 is MNHEY and CDR2 is SVGAGI. The CDR3 sequence is CASSRGRRSYNEQFF. DNA of the CDR3: TGTGCCAGCAGTCGGGGGCGCAGGTCCTACAATGAGCAGTTCTTC.

The genes are TRBV19 and TRBJ2-1; tentatively, D is TRBD1 (7 bases). Germline values: CDR1 LNHDA, CDR2 SQIVND (reference sequence). CDR3 length equals 18 residues. The germline V and J ends were trimmed by 9 bases and 6 bases, with 30 bases remaining between them. In DNA form, the CDR3 reads TGTGCCAGCACCGGAGGGGGCCCGTATGGGAGCCGCCCCAATGAGCAGTTCTTC. Translated: CASTGGGPYGSRPNEQFF.

As regards this clone: This same CDR3 is encoded by further DNA sequences in the sample. V usage is TRBV7-9 and J usage is TRBJ2-7, with 9 nucleotides matching TRBD1. Germline V gene sequence: CDR1 SEHNR, CDR2 FQNEAQ (reference sequence). The length of the CDR3 is 13 residues. J gave up 4 bases and V 3 bases, and 1 base lay outside the gene matches. CDR3 coding DNA: TGTGCCAGCAGCTTGGACAGGGGATACGAGCAGTACTTC. It codes for CASSLDRGYEQYF.

The V gene is TRBV10-3, the J gene TRBJ2-1; possible D gene TRBD2, 6 bases. V lost 7 bases, J lost 6 bases, and 19 bases lay in between. The CDR3 covers 15 residues. Germline CDR1 is ENHRY and CDR2 is SYGVKD. The CDR3: CAITEDSRRANEQFF. In nucleotides, the CDR3 is TGTGCCATCACCGAGGACTCCCGGAGGGCCAATGAGCAGTTCTTC.

The chain uses TRBV14 and TRBJ2-7; the D gene is possibly TRBD1 (5 bases). Trimming pared 2 bases from V and 2 bases from J, leaving 7 bases between. The CDR3 runs to 13 residues. CDR1 and CDR2 from the germline V gene are SGHDN and FVKESK. Here the CDR3 DNA reads TGTGCCAGCAGCCAAAAGGGGACCTACGAGCAGTACTTC. Its translation is CASSQKGTYEQYF.

V usage is TRBV5-4 and J usage is TRBJ2-1; TRBD2 matches 14 bases. The germline V gene encodes CDR1 SGHNT and CDR2 YYREEE (reference sequence). After removal of 2 bases from V and 8 bases from J, the junction contained 12 bases not matched to a gene. The CDR3 has 18 amino acids. CDR3 protein: CASSFWGTSGSSVDEQFF. The CDR3 coding sequence is TGTGCCAGCAGCTTTTGGGGGACTAGCGGGAGCAGTGTCGATGAGCAGTTCTTC.

This chain uses TRBV4-3 with TRBJ2-7, with 9 bases fitting TRBD1. Unmatched junction bases numbered 3, after V lost 0 bases and J lost 3 bases. Germline V gene lookup returns CDR1 LGHNA and CDR2 YSLEER. This CDR3 has 15 amino acids. The CDR3 loop reads CASSQERDRVYEQYF. CDR3 DNA: TGCGCCAGCAGCCAAGAGAGGGACAGGGTCTACGAGCAGTACTTC.

The rearrangement uses TRBV25-1 and TRBJ1-1, with D possibly TRBD1 on 5 matching bases. V lost 5 bases and J 0 bases, leaving 13 bases between the germline ends. The CDR3 extends over 15 amino acids. Germline V gene lookup returns CDR1 MGHDK and CDR2 SYGVNS. CDR3: CASSYGGRMNTEAFF. CDR3 coding DNA: TGTGCCAGCAGTTACGGGGGACGGATGAACACTGAAGCTTTCTTT.

This chain joins TRBV30 and TRBJ1-2; maybe TRBD1 (6 bases). The V end was cut by 3 bases, the J end by 1 base, with 12 bases between. This CDR3 region has 14 residues. The germline V gene encodes CDR1 GTSNPN and CDR2 SVGIG (reference sequence). The CDR3 sequence is CAWRSGQRNYGYTF. As DNA, the CDR3 is TGTGCCTGGAGGAGCGGACAGCGTAACTATGGCTACACCTTC.

This chain uses TRBV27 with TRBJ1-5; D might be TRBD1 (5 bases). Looked up from germline, CDR1 is MNHEY and CDR2 is SMNVEV (reference sequence). CDR3 length equals 15 residues. The V end was cut by 6 bases, the J end by 4 bases, with 16 bases between. The CDR3: CASSSGSWINQPQHF. The CDR3 DNA reads TGTGCCAGCAGCTCAGGGAGTTGGATAAATCAGCCCCAGCATTTT.

This clone has only one observation. This chain links TRBV28 with TRBJ1-2, with 10 bases matching TRBD1. The CDR3 contains 15 residues. CDR1 and CDR2 from the germline V gene are MDHEN and SYDVKM. V lost 5 bases, J lost 8 bases, and 11 bases stayed unmatched. DNA of the CDR3: TGTGCCAGCAGTCCTCCTCGACAGGGGGCGGGAGGCTACACCTTC. It translates to CASSPPRQGAGGYTF.

The chain couples TRBV7-6 to TRBJ2-3; 7 positions match TRBD1. CDR1 is SGHVS, CDR2 FNYEAQ, per germline. This CDR3 comprises 15 residues. J gave up 2 bases and V 5 bases, and 7 bases lay outside the gene matches. The CDR3 nucleotides read TGTGCCAGCAGCGAACGACAGGGCCTCACAGATACGCAGTATTTT. Translated, it gives CASSERQGLTDTQYF.

In this sample, this clone turned up once. The sample contains more than one DNA sequence encoding this CDR3. The CDR3 is CASSVDSAGELFF. The DNA of the CDR3 is TGTGCCAGCAGCGTTGACTCTGCCGGGGAGCTGTTTTTT. V is TRBV9 and J is TRBJ2-2; no clear D. Germline assignment: CDR1 SGDLS and CDR2 YYNGEE. Trimming pared 2 bases from V and 6 bases from J, leaving 8 bases between. The CDR3 sequence is 13 residues long. Based on the CDR3 plus reference TRBV9 and TRBJ2-2, the full variable domain is DSGVTQTPKHLITATGQRVTLRCSPRSGDLSVYWYQQSLDQGLQFLIQYYNGEERAKGNILERFSAQQFPDLHSELNLSSLELGDSALYFCASSVDSAGELFFGEGSRLTVL.

About this clone: Other DNA sequences in this specimen translate into the identical CDR3. The rearrangement joins TRBV9 to TRBJ1-4, with D possibly matching TRBD1 (6 bases). The CDR3 is 14 residues long. V was clipped by 3 bases and J by 4 bases, with 10 bases between them. Germline CDR1 is SGDLS and CDR2 is YYNGEE. The CDR3 loop reads CASSAQGGNEKLFF. The CDR3 nucleotides read TGTGCCAGCAGCGCACAGGGCGGTAATGAAAAACTGTTTTTT.

The chain employs TRBV27 and TRBJ2-1; D gene ambiguous. The V and J ends lost 4 bases and 6 bases respectively, with 13 bases between them. In germline, CDR1 is MNHEY, CDR2 SMNVEV (reference sequence). The CDR3 sequence is 14 residues long. CDR3 sequence reads: CASSSRRSLNEQFF. The CDR3 bases are TGTGCCAGCAGTTCCCGAAGGAGCCTCAATGAGCAGTTCTTC.

The chain is built from TRBV12-5 and TRBJ2-7; 13 bases match TRBD2. The CDR3 is 15 residues long. V lost 6 bases to trimming and J lost 5 bases; unmatched junction nucleotides: 7. Germline CDR1 is LGHNT and CDR2 is FRNRAP. The CDR3 here is CASGRGLAGDNEQYF. The CDR3 bases are TGTGCTAGTGGCCGCGGACTAGCGGGAGACAACGAGCAGTACTTC.

The V gene is TRBV28, the J gene TRBJ1-4; TRBD1 matches at 9 bases. There are 15 residues in the CDR3. CDR1 is MDHEN and CDR2 is SYDVKM in the germline V gene. J lost 5 bases, V lost 4 bases, and 5 bases had no gene match. The CDR3 is CASSSSGTGNEKLFF. CDR3 DNA: TGTGCCAGCAGTTCCTCCGGGACAGGGAATGAAAAACTGTTTTTT. Drawing the rest from reference TRBV28 and TRBJ1-4, the complete variable domain is DVKVTQSSRYLVKRTGEKVFLECVQDMDHENMFWYRQDPGLGLRLIYFSYDVKMKEKGDIPEGYSVSREKKERFSLILESASTNQTSMYLCASSSSGTGNEKLFFGSGTQLSVL.